This T cell receptor beta chain was documented in a study of cytomegalovirus exposure and HLA in healthy donors. About the study: The approximately 600 first-cohort repertoires shared a platform with the 130 or so validation repertoires, as reported in a later analysis.

Profiled with immunoSEQ multiplex PCR; TCRdb holds only in-frame clones, not every one. The sample records approximately 280,000 clones, more than 75% being singletons. CDR3 length: 15 amino acids. V was cut by 0 bases and J by 1 base, with 10 bases left in between. Germline V CDR1 and CDR2: SGDLS, YYNGEE. Sequencing used PBMCs. J is TRBJ1-1 and V is TRBV9, with D maybe TRBD1 (5 bases). The clonotype originates from a woman aged 18-30 years in good health and CMV-seronegative. The CDR3 region is CASSVGSGGNTEAFF. The CDR3 coding sequence is TGTGCCAGCAGCGTAGGCTCCGGGGGGAACACTGAAGCTTTCTTT.